Each of the 16 T cell receptor beta chains below was sequenced from the same sample in a study of graft-versus-host responses after intestinal transplantation. The method was immunoSEQ multiplex PCR; TCRdb's version includes in-frame clones alone and lacks a portion of them. Among some 40,000 clones listed, around 92% were seen once. Sequenced material: PBMCs, taken roughly 270 days after transplant. The receptors stem from a human patient who received an intestinal transplant, so some T cells may come from the graft donor.

The V and J genes are TRBV5-1 and TRBJ2-3, with D tentatively TRBD2 (6 bases). Per germline, CDR1 SGHRS and CDR2 YFSETQ. Trimming left V 0 bases short and J 1 base short, with 9 bases between. CDR3 length equals 15 residues. As DNA, the CDR3 is TGCGCCAGCAGCTTGGGGTGGGGGGGCACAGATACGCAGTATTTT. Translation gives CASSLGWGGTDTQYF.

The gene calls are TRBV19 and TRBJ1-6; tentatively, D is TRBD1 (6 bases). This CDR3 region has 12 residues. Germline V gives CDR1 LNHDA, CDR2 SQIVND (reference sequence). V was cut by 5 bases and J by 8 bases, with 7 bases left in between. CDR3: CASSSGDSPLHF. CDR3 bases: TGTGCCAGTAGTTCAGGGGATTCACCCCTCCACTTT.

V is TRBV15 and J is TRBJ2-2; tentative D call: TRBD2 (5 bases). The V end was cut by 5 bases, the J end by 5 bases, with 15 bases between. Germline V gene sequence: CDR1 LNHNV, CDR2 YYDKDF (reference sequence). The length of the CDR3 is 15 residues. This chain's CDR3 is CATSGELTSTGELFF. The CDR3 DNA is TGTGCCACCAGCGGGGAGTTGACCTCGACCGGGGAGCTGTTTTTT.

The chain carries TRBV11-2 and TRBJ1-1; D is ambiguous. The CDR3 is 15 residues long. CDR1 and CDR2 (germline): SGHAT, FQNNGV. V lost 6 bases to trimming and J lost 0 bases, with 14 bases between them. The CDR3: CASSSIQILNTEAFF. In DNA form, the CDR3 reads TGTGCCAGCAGTTCCATACAGATCTTGAACACTGAAGCTTTCTTT.

The chain has TRBV13 and TRBJ2-3, with D perhaps TRBD2 (6 bases). The CDR3 loop spans 14 amino acids. Germline-derived CDR1 and CDR2 are PRHDT and FYEKMQ (reference sequence). V was cut by 5 bases and J by 1 base, with 10 bases left in between. Here the CDR3 DNA reads TGTGCCAGCAGCAGTAGCGGCGGCACAGATACGCAGTATTTT. It is translated as CASSSSGGTDTQYF.

The chain couples TRBV7-7 to TRBJ2-4; TRBD2 matches at 8 bases. CDR3 length: 14 residues. Germline CDR1 reads SSHAT; CDR2 reads FNYEAQ (reference sequence). The V gene end was trimmed by 6 bases and the J gene end by 3 bases; junction bases not matched to a gene: 4. The CDR3 DNA reads as TGTGCCAGCAGACGGAGCGGGGGCAAAAACATTCAGTACTTC. As protein: CASRRSGGKNIQYF. The whole variable domain, remainder taken from reference TRBV7-7 and TRBJ2-4, is GAGVSQSPRYKVTKRGQDVTLRCDPISSHATLYWYQQALGQGPEFLTYFNYEAQPDKSGLPSDRFSAERPEGSISTLTIQRTEQRDSAMYRCASRRSGGKNIQYFGAGTRLSVL.

V gene TRBV7-9 combines with J gene TRBJ2-7, with D unclear. The CDR3 covers 12 residues. V shed 5 bases and J shed 6 bases, with 11 bases lying between them. Germline values: CDR1 SEHNR, CDR2 FQNEAQ (reference sequence). The CDR3: CASSQAVSEQYF. As DNA, the CDR3 is TGTGCCAGCAGCCAAGCTGTCTCCGAGCAGTACTTC.

The chain has TRBV9 and TRBJ1-2; D possibly corresponds to TRBD1 (5 bases). V dropped 3 bases and J dropped 5 bases, with 11 bases sitting between them. The length of the CDR3 is 13 residues. Per the germline V gene, CDR1 is SGDLS and CDR2 is YYNGEE. This CDR3 is CASSGLSGYGYTF. CDR3 sequence (DNA): TGTGCCAGCAGCGGCCTGTCAGGGTATGGCTACACCTTC.

The genes are TRBV10-3 and TRBJ2-7, with D uncertain. The germline V gene has CDR1 ENHRY and CDR2 SYGVKD. This CDR3 spans 12 amino acids. V shed 3 bases and J shed 0 bases, with 3 bases lying between them. The CDR3 DNA reads TGTGCCATCAGTGATTCCTCCTACGAGCAGTACTTC. Amino acid sequence: CAISDSSYEQYF.

The chain is built from TRBV5-6 and TRBJ2-1; D could derive from TRBD1 or TRBD2 (5 bases each). V was shortened by 7 bases and J by 0 bases, with 14 bases between the two germline ends. Per germline, CDR1 SGHDT and CDR2 YYEEEE. This CDR3 comprises 15 residues. The CDR3 region is CASGEPGSSYNEQFF. In DNA, the CDR3 is TGTGCCAGCGGAGAACCAGGGAGCTCCTACAATGAGCAGTTCTTC. Full variable domain (missing parts from reference TRBV5-6 and TRBJ2-1): DAGVTQSPTHLIKTRGQQVTLRCSPKSGHDTVSWYQQALGQGPQFIFQYYEEEERQRGNFPDRFSGHQFPNYSSELNVNALLLGDSALYLCASGEPGSSYNEQFFGPGTRLTVL.

The genes are TRBV25-1 and TRBJ1-5; D might be TRBD1 (6 bases). Trimming cost V 2 bases and J 5 bases, with 16 bases left between them. The CDR3 totals 16 residues. Germline V gene data show CDR1 as MGHDK and CDR2 as SYGVNS. The chain's CDR3 is CASSEGQGGSDQPQHF. The CDR3 coding sequence is TGTGCCAGCAGTGAAGGGCAAGGGGGTTCGGATCAGCCCCAGCATTTT.

V gene TRBV4-2 combines with J gene TRBJ2-3; D is ambiguous. Per the germline V gene, CDR1 is LGHNA and CDR2 is YNFKEQ. Trimming shortened V by 0 bases and J by 6 bases, and 7 bases separated the two germline ends. The CDR3 covers 13 residues. In DNA, the CDR3 is TGTGCCAGCAGCCAAGACCCCTCGGATACGCAGTATTTT. It specifies CASSQDPSDTQYF.

The rearrangement links TRBV9 to TRBJ1-2; TRBD1 matches at 8 bases. Per the germline V gene, CDR1 is SGDLS and CDR2 is YYNGEE. The CDR3 runs 15 residues. V lost 5 bases and J lost 4; bases outside the gene matches: 10. CDR3 nucleotides: TGTGCCAGCAGGACCCCAGGACAGGGTGGCTATGGCTACACCTTC. Residues: CASRTPGQGGYGYTF. The whole variable domain, remainder taken from reference TRBV9 and TRBJ1-2, is DSGVTQTPKHLITATGQRVTLRCSPRSGDLSVYWYQQSLDQGLQFLIQYYNGEERAKGNILERFSAQQFPDLHSELNLSSLELGDSALYFCASRTPGQGGYGYTFGSGTRLTVV.

The V call is TRBV4-1, the J call TRBJ2-6; 9 bases agree with TRBD1. Per germline, CDR1 MGHRA and CDR2 YSYEKL. V lost 2 bases and J lost 3; bases outside the gene matches: 2. This CDR3 is built from 16 residues. The CDR3 nucleotides are TGCGCCAGCAGCCAAACAGGGGGCGTTGGGGCCAACGTCCTGACTTTC. This gives the protein CASSQTGGVGANVLTF.

The DNA of the CDR3 is TGTGCCAGCAGTGAGGGTGGGACAACTAATGAAAAACTGTTTTTT. Amino acid sequence: CASSEGGTTNEKLFF. This chain joins TRBV2 and TRBJ1-4; D unclear. CDR3 length: 15 amino acids. CDR1 and CDR2 from the germline V gene are SNHLY and FYNNEI. V lost 3 bases to trimming and J lost 0 bases, with 8 bases between them.

The J gene is TRBJ2-2, the V gene TRBV6-5; TRBD1 is a possible D gene (6 bases). V lost 4 bases to trimming and J lost 8 bases, with 11 bases between them. Germline CDR1 MNHEY, CDR2 SVGAGI. This CDR3 has 13 amino acids. CDR3: CASSWTVGGELFF. In nucleotides, the CDR3 is TGTGCCAGCAGTTGGACAGTCGGAGGGGAGCTGTTTTTT.